The rows below give T cell receptor beta chains drawn from one sample of a study of blood T cells in healthy people across ages. TCRdb reprocessed the 5' RACE reads via MiXCR and lists one record per CDR3 protein. The profile shows fewer than 1,000,000 distinct CDR3 sequences, around 45% of them singletons. Material: blood. All receptors come from a man aged 55-75 years in good health. CDR3s include the opening cysteine and the closing phenylalanine or tryptophan. Each record gives: clone size, J gene, V gene, CDR3 protein. A row's size may be missing; if present it is once, few, many or a size class.

few TRBJ1-2 TRBV11-2 CASSFSGQLLYGYTF
. TRBJ2-3 TRBV30 CAWSPMGGTGQYF
. TRBJ1-4 TRBV28 CACKATNEKLFF
. TRBJ1-6 TRBV11-2 CASSSYSYNSPLHF
few TRBJ2-5 TRBV4-3 CASSPTSGGLYQETQYF
. TRBJ1-4 TRBV2 CASKKARLNEKLFF
. TRBJ2-3 TRBV2 CASSFLDRVDTQYF
few TRBJ2-7 TRBV6-5 CASSRGQGGFSEQYF
few TRBJ2-3 TRBV20-1 CSATLGQGARTDTQYF
. TRBJ2-1 TRBV7-2 CASSFHRGVGYNEQFF
few TRBJ2-7 TRBV6-6 CASSQGPGGTYEQYF
. TRBJ1-2 TRBV27 CASGANREEGGYTF
. TRBJ2-5 TRBV12-3/TRBV12-4 CASSVRGSGETQYF
. TRBJ2-5 TRBV7-9 CASSGGTSGNQETQYF
. TRBJ1-1 TRBV11-2 CASSLVQGMAFF
few TRBJ1-2 TRBV7-9 CASNNDRLSGYTF
. TRBJ2-3 TRBV12-3/TRBV12-4 CASSPQAYTQYF
. TRBJ2-6 TRBV5-1 CASDGGVGANVLTF
. TRBJ2-7 TRBV7-2 CASSGGVGSGASYEQYF
few TRBJ1-4 TRBV6-1 CASSGGSTGLNEKLFF
. TRBJ1-2 TRBV29-1 CSVEKASDRGGGYTF
. TRBJ2-3 TRBV6-1 CASSEAGASTDTQYF
. TRBJ2-7 TRBV12-3/TRBV12-4 CASSLARGYEQYF
. TRBJ2-1 TRBV4-3 CASSQDLGTLNEQFF
. TRBJ2-3 TRBV27 CASSFLAGPTDTQYF
. . TRBV10-1 CASSDQGVGGNIQYF
. TRBJ2-5 TRBV9 CASSVGTRGEETQYF
. TRBJ2-1 TRBV9 CASSDHITSGGASNEQFF
. TRBJ2-2 TRBV15 CATSRARGVSSGELFF
. . TRBV5-1 CASSGNPPSTYEQYF
. . TRBV7-9 CASSLNHEQYF
. TRBJ2-3 TRBV3-1 CASSPKYSGLSDTQYF
. TRBJ2-5 TRBV30 CAWSTGNQETQYF
few TRBJ2-6 TRBV6-6 CASRNRDPSGANVLTF
. TRBJ2-7 TRBV12-3/TRBV12-4 CASTPKAETSGGNSYEQYF
many TRBJ2-3 TRBV7-2 CASSFRGTDTQYF
few TRBJ2-3 TRBV20-1 CSSPRGFADTQYF
few TRBJ1-1 TRBV2 CASLLNTEAFF
many TRBJ2-5 TRBV5-1 CASSLGAGEETQYF
. TRBJ2-1 TRBV20-1 CSALAPQDRNEQFF
few TRBJ2-1 TRBV6-2/TRBV6-3 CASSTPGLNNEQFF
. TRBJ2-1 TRBV12-3/TRBV12-4 CASSSTGRSGGNEQFF
. TRBJ1-1 TRBV7-9 CASSSGSLGSTEAFF
. . TRBV7-8 CASSFILAYEQYF
. TRBJ1-1 TRBV20-1 CSASGRSNTEAFF
. TRBJ2-1 TRBV20-1 CSARDREVGDEQFF
. TRBJ1-5 TRBV5-5 CASSWGTGGNQPQHF
few TRBJ2-7 TRBV20-1 CSARKADPYEQYF
. . TRBV30 CAWSAGVGAYEQYF
. TRBJ2-1 TRBV7-2 CASSAIPGQSTYNEQFF
. TRBJ2-1 TRBV5-1 CASSFLQNEQFF
few TRBJ2-7 TRBV6-6 CASSPASSGGDEQYF
once TRBJ2-3 TRBV6-2/TRBV6-3 CASSPRLAATDMQYF
many TRBJ2-7 TRBV20-1 CSALSREGFYEQYF
once TRBJ2-2 TRBV14 CASSQVLDTGELFF
few TRBJ2-3 TRBV14 CASSQRVGTRPPDTQYF
. TRBJ1-2 TRBV6-5 CASRTGGAYGYTF